The present TCR beta chain was sequenced within a study of T cell clonality in common variable immunodeficiency. This table comes from immunoSEQ multiplex PCR, and its TCRdb copy is limited to in-frame clones, with some not included. This sample has around 55,000 clones and no singletons, with under 2% in the ten largest. This clone was counted at least ten times. The read terminates 3 residues ahead of where the CDR3 ends, so the germline J gene completes it. Looked up from germline, CDR1 is SEHNR and CDR2 is FQNEAQ (reference sequence). There are 15 residues in the CDR3. V was clipped by 2 bases and J by 5 bases, with 12 bases between them.

The rearrangement joins TRBV7-9 to TRBJ2-2; maybe TRBD1 (5 bases). Sample: peripheral blood mononuclear cells. The receptor was isolated from a person between 18 and 75 years old in good health. The covered CDR3 bases are TGTGCCAGCAGCTTATGGGGCACGATGACCGGGGAG. It yields the protein CASSLWGTMTGE. The full CDR3 sequence reads CASSLWGTMTGELFF.